These T cell receptor beta chains were read from a single sample in a study of beta chain features in type 1 diabetes. Sequenced by immunoSEQ multiplex PCR; TCRdb stores in-frame clones only, minus some. This sample has about 220,000 clones, with roughly a tenth found just once. Material for sequencing was central memory CD4+ T cells from blood. Receptors originate from a man aged 18 to 29 in good health. The CDR3 runs from the conserved cysteine through the conserved F or W. D genes are given only for firm matches. Where a row states a size, it is once, few, many or the class of an expanded clone; other rows omit it.

>NA|many|TRBV9|TRBJ2-1
CASSVQGSEQFF
TGTGCCAGCAGCGTTCAGGGCAGTGAGCAGTTCTTC
>NA|few|TRBV9|TRBJ1-5
CASSPDSTNQPQHF
TGTGCCAGCAGCCCAGACAGTACCAATCAGCCCCAGCATTTT
>TRBD2|few|TRBV9|TRBJ2-2
CASSVVPSGSANTGELFF
TGTGCCAGCAGCGTAGTGCCTAGCGGGAGTGCGAACACCGGGGAGCTGTTTTTT
>NA|few|TRBV5-4|TRBJ2-7
CASRYWSSYEQYF
TGTGCCAGCAGGTACTGGAGCTCCTACGAGCAGTACTTC
>TRBD2|few|TRBV7-8|TRBJ2-1
CASSLVAGVYNEQFF
TGTGCCAGCAGCTTAGTGGCGGGGGTATACAATGAGCAGTTCTTC
>NA|NA|TRBV30|TRBJ1-2
CAWSLAYNYGYTF
TGTGCCTGGAGTCTTGCCTACAACTATGGCTACACCTTC
>NA|few|TRBV30|TRBJ1-1
CAWSVGQAAFF
TGTGCCTGGAGTGTTGGTCAGGCAGCTTTCTTT
>NA|few|TRBV11-3|TRBJ1-1
CASSLDGRNTEAFF
TGTGCCAGCAGCTTAGACGGGAGGAACACTGAAGCTTTCTTT
>NA|few|TRBV10-2|TRBJ2-1
CASSGVRDIQMNEQFF
TGCGCCAGCAGTGGAGTCCGGGACATCCAAATGAATGAGCAGTTCTTC
>NA|NA|TRBV7-8|TRBJ2-1
CASSSLALASYNEQFF
TGTGCCAGCAGCTCGTTAGCGCTGGCCTCCTACAATGAGCAGTTCTTC
>NA|NA|TRBV7-2|TRBJ2-7
CASSPRDGYEQYF
TGTGCCAGCAGCCCGAGGGACGGTTACGAGCAGTACTTC
>NA|few|TRBV19|TRBJ2-7
CASSIDDRDYEQYF
TGTGCCAGTAGTATAGATGACAGAGACTACGAGCAGTACTTC
>TRBD2|NA|TRBV6-5|TRBJ2-3
CASLPAGEADTQYF
TGTGCCAGTCTGCCAGCGGGAGAGGCAGATACGCAGTATTTT
>NA|few|TRBV20-1|TRBJ2-7
CSASGVAAPIF
TGCAGTGCTAGTGGGGTAGCGGCCCCTATCTTC
>NA|few|TRBV6-5|TRBJ1-1
CASSSGTSNTEAFF
TGTGCCAGCAGTTCGGGAACATCGAACACTGAAGCTTTCTTT
>NA|NA|TRBV7-2|TRBJ1-1
CASSFQQNTEAFF
TGTGCCAGCAGCTTTCAACAGAACACTGAAGCTTTCTTT
>NA|NA|TRBV2|TRBJ2-2
CASSPNTGELFF
TGTGCCAGCAGTCCCAACACCGGGGAGCTGTTTTTT
>TRBD2|many|TRBV5-1|TRBJ2-5
CASSDPGLAGVETQYF
TGCGCCAGCAGCGATCCGGGACTAGCGGGAGTTGAGACCCAGTACTTC
>NA|many|TRBV7-3|TRBJ2-2
CASSPGTFTGELFF
TGTGCCAGCAGCCCAGGGACGTTCACCGGGGAGCTGTTTTTT
>NA|many|TRBV10-3|TRBJ2-3
CASRGFTDTQYF
TGTGCCAGTCGAGGGTTCACAGATACGCAGTATTTT
>TRBD2|few|TRBV27|TRBJ2-7
CASRSLGGSGTYEQYF
TGTGCCAGCAGGTCGTTGGGGGGTAGCGGGACCTACGAGCAGTACTTC
>NA|NA|TRBV19|TRBJ2-1
CASKGYQGTYNEQFF
TGTGCCAGTAAAGGGTACCAGGGTACGTACAATGAGCAGTTCTTC
>NA|NA|TRBV4-2|TRBJ1-4
CASSQGGNRGNEKLFF
TGTGCCAGCAGCCAAGGAGGGAATCGGGGTAATGAAAAACTGTTTTTT
>NA|NA|TRBV11-3|TRBJ2-7
CASSLDLSEQYF
TGTGCCAGCAGCTTAGATTTAAGCGAGCAGTACTTC
>NA|few|TRBV7-9|TRBJ2-7
CASSLHDGGNEQYF
TGTGCCAGCAGCTTACACGACGGAGGAAACGAGCAGTACTTC
>TRBD1|few|TRBV7-2|TRBJ2-5
CASNRGQGQETQYF
TGTGCCAGCAACCGAGGACAGGGCCAAGAGACCCAGTACTTC
>NA|NA|TRBV7-2|TRBJ1-2
CASSSGGYGYTF
TGTGCCAGCAGCTCGGGAGGGTATGGCTACACCTTC
>NA|NA|TRBV18|TRBJ2-3
CASSPNSRDTQYF
TGTGCCAGCTCACCAAATTCTAGAGATACGCAGTATTTT
>NA|NA|TRBV2|TRBJ2-7
CASSSGIYEQYF
TGTGCCAGCAGTTCAGGAATCTACGAGCAGTACTTC
>TRBD2|few|TRBV6-6|TRBJ2-2
CASNTAGVHTGELFF
TGTGCCAGCAATACGGCGGGAGTACACACCGGGGAGCTGTTTTTT
>NA|NA|TRBV14|TRBJ1-5
CASTPGPKSQPQHF
TGTGCCAGCACTCCTGGGCCCAAATCACAGCCCCAGCATTTT
>NA|NA|TRBV5-1|TRBJ1-1
CASSLEGDGAFF
TGCGCCAGCAGCTTGGAAGGGGATGGAGCTTTCTTT
>NA|many|TRBV14|TRBJ2-7
CASSQEGRRYYEQYF
TGTGCCAGCAGCCAAGAAGGTAGACGCTACTACGAGCAGTACTTC
>NA|medium-sized|TRBV5-1|TRBJ2-3
CASSPSRGGAGDTQYF
TGCGCCAGCAGCCCCTCCCGAGGAGGAGCTGGAGATACGCAGTATTTT
>NA|NA|TRBV5-1|TRBJ2-1
CASSFRESSGNEQFF
TGCGCCAGCAGCTTCAGGGAGTCGTCTGGGAATGAGCAGTTCTTC
>NA|many|TRBV5-6|TRBJ2-1
CASSYRREASYNEQFF
TGTGCCAGCAGCTATAGGCGGGAAGCCTCCTACAATGAGCAGTTCTTC
>NA|few|TRBV29-1|TRBJ2-3
CSVERDADTQYF
TGCAGCGTTGAGAGAGACGCAGATACGCAGTATTTT
>NA|many|TRBV7-6|TRBJ2-3
CASSRHGGTDTQYF
TGTGCCAGCAGCAGACACGGCGGCACAGATACGCAGTATTTT
>TRBD1|once|TRBV30|TRBJ1-5
CAWSFPGTGAYSNQPQHF
TGTGCCTGGAGTTTCCCCGGGACAGGGGCTTATAGCAATCAGCCCCAGCATTTT
>TRBD2|few|TRBV2|TRBJ2-7
CASRLLAEEIYEQYF
TGTGCCAGCAGATTACTAGCGGAGGAGATATACGAGCAGTACTTC
>TRBD2|NA|TRBV19|TRBJ2-5
CASSGTGTRQTQYF
TGTGCCAGCTCGGGGACCGGGACTAGACAGACCCAGTACTTC
>TRBD1|few|TRBV7-8|TRBJ2-7
CASSLPGTGYEQYF
TGTGCCAGCAGCTTACCCGGGACAGGGTACGAGCAGTACTTC